This is a list of T cell receptor beta chains from one sample in a study of high-grade serous ovarian cancer treatment subgroups. Clones were sequenced by immunoSEQ multiplex PCR, and TCRdb holds only the in-frame ones, with some missing. The repertoire holds about 3,200 clones, with approximately 62% as singletons. Material for sequencing was tumor tissue. The receptors originated from a human donor with high-grade serous ovarian cancer. The CDR3 runs from the conserved cysteine through the conserved F or W. Each record gives: clone size, D gene, J gene, V gene, CDR3 DNA, CDR3 protein. D genes are given only for firm matches. The size of a clone is reported for some rows only, either as once, few or many, or as a class for expanded clones.

>NA|NA|TRBJ1-2|TRBV5-8
TGTGCCAGCAGCCCTCAGGGAAACCACTATGGCTACACCTTC
CASSPQGNHYGYTF
>NA|TRBD1|TRBJ1-2|TRBV4-3
TGCGCCAGCAGCCATACAGGGGGCGGTAACTATGGCTACACCTTC
CASSHTGGGNYGYTF
>NA|TRBD2|TRBJ2-1|TRBV10-3
TGTGCCATCAGTGAGGGGCTAGCGGGGTACAATGAGCAGTTCTTC
CAISEGLAGYNEQFF
>NA|NA|TRBJ1-2|TRBV6-1
TGTGCCAGCAGTGAAACAAGGACAGTTAACTATGGCTACACCTTC
CASSETRTVNYGYTF
>NA|NA|TRBJ2-3|TRBV18
TGTGCCAGCTCCGCGACTGCGGCTAGCACAGATACGCAGTATTTT
CASSATAASTDTQYF
>NA|NA|TRBJ1-5|TRBV29-1
TGCAGCGTTGAAGGTACACCTGATCAGCCCCAGCATTTT
CSVEGTPDQPQHF
>few|TRBD2|TRBJ2-1|TRBV29-1
TGCAGCGTTGAAACGCGGCGGGGGGTTTACAATGAGCAGTTCTTC
CSVETRRGVYNEQFF
>few|TRBD1|TRBJ2-3|TRBV10-3
TGTGCCATCAGCCCACCGGGACAGGGGGAAACAGATACGCAGTATTTT
CAISPPGQGETDTQYF
>few|NA|TRBJ1-1|TRBV7-9
TGTGCCAGCAGCTTAGACCCGGGCCAAGCTTTCTTT
CASSLDPGQAFF
>NA|NA|TRBJ2-3|TRBV10-3
TGTGCCATCAGTGACCCAGCGGGTGGAACAGATACGCAGTATTTT
CAISDPAGGTDTQYF
>NA|NA|TRBJ2-7|TRBV27
TGTGCCAGCAGCCGGGGGACATTTTACGAGCAGTACTTC
CASSRGTFYEQYF
>NA|NA|TRBJ1-1|TRBV11-3
TGTGCCAGCAGCTTTGCAGGTCCCAACACTGAAGCTTTCTTT
CASSFAGPNTEAFF
>NA|NA|TRBJ2-5|TRBV7-2
TGTGCCAGCAGCCCGCGGGGAGGAGGAGAGACCCAGTACTTC
CASSPRGGGETQYF
>few|TRBD1|TRBJ2-1|TRBV7-8
TGTGCCAGCAGCGTCGGGACAGGGCAATACAATGAGCAGTTCTTC
CASSVGTGQYNEQFF
>NA|NA|TRBJ2-1|TRBV5-1
TGCGCCAGGCCAGTAGCTGAAACCTTTTACAATGAGCAGTTCTTC
CARPVAETFYNEQFF
>NA|NA|TRBJ2-3|TRBV11-3
TGTGCCAGCAGCCTCCCTCTATTCACAGATACGCAGTATTTT
CASSLPLFTDTQYF
>NA|NA|TRBJ1-2|TRBV5-6
TGTGCCAGCAGCCTCCTCGGAGAAATGGGCTACACCTTC
CASSLLGEMGYTF
>NA|NA|TRBJ2-7|TRBV5-4
TGTGCCAGCAGCACGGACAGATACGAGCAGTACTTC
CASSTDRYEQYF
>few|TRBD1|TRBJ1-4|TRBV27
TGTGCCAGCAGTCTAAACACAGGGGGCGGTGAAAAACTGTTTTTT
CASSLNTGGGEKLFF
>medium-sized|NA|TRBJ2-6|TRBV5-6
TGTGCCAGCATCCAAGCCGGGGCCAACGTCCTGACTTTC
CASIQAGANVLTF
>few|NA|TRBJ1-3|TRBV19
TGTGCCAGTAGTATCGCGTATGGGTTTGGAGGAAACACCATATATTTT
CASSIAYGFGGNTIYF
>NA|NA|TRBJ2-7|TRBV7-8
TGTGCCAGCAGCTTGGCCCAGGGTCCCTCGTACGAGCAGTACTTC
CASSLAQGPSYEQYF
>NA|NA|TRBJ1-5|TRBV7-2
TGTGCCAGCAGCTTATATGACGGGGACTGGCCCCAGCATTTT
CASSLYDGDWPQHF
>NA|NA|TRBJ1-5|TRBV7-8
TGTGCCAGCAGCTTCGACACCTATCAGCCCCAGCATTTT
CASSFDTYQPQHF
>NA|NA|TRBJ1-2|TRBV30
TGTGCCTTTAAAGAATTGGATTATGGCTACACCTTC
CAFKELDYGYTF
>NA|TRBD2|TRBJ2-5|TRBV4-1
TGCGCCAGCAGCCAAGGGACTAGCGGGGGGGAAGAGACCCAGTACTTC
CASSQGTSGGEETQYF
>NA|NA|TRBJ2-3|TRBV27
TGTGCCAGCAGTTCAGGGACTTCCCTATGGGATACGCAGTATTTT
CASSSGTSLWDTQYF
>NA|NA|TRBJ1-1|TRBV11-3
TGTGCCAGCAGCTTACCGGGAGTAGGAAGCACTGAAGCTTTCTTT
CASSLPGVGSTEAFF
>NA|NA|TRBJ2-7|TRBV28
TGTGCCAGCAGGACTGGAGACGAGCAGTACTTC
CASRTGDEQYF
>NA|NA|TRBJ1-5|TRBV19
TGTGCCAGTAGTATCTCCAGGGCCCCAAATCAGCCCCAGCATTTT
CASSISRAPNQPQHF
>NA|TRBD1|TRBJ1-2|TRBV6-6
TGTGCCAGCAGCCCAAGGACAGGGGGCGATGGCTACACCTTC
CASSPRTGGDGYTF
>NA|NA|TRBJ1-1|TRBV30
TGTGCCTGGAGTATAGGCCCTGAAGCTTTCTTT
CAWSIGPEAFF
>NA|NA|TRBJ2-7|TRBV6-5
TGTGCCAGCAGTTACTCGGGGGGCGAAACCTACGAGCAGTACTTC
CASSYSGGETYEQYF
>NA|NA|TRBJ1-1|TRBV15
TGTGCCACCAGCTTACGGCGGGAGAACACTGAAGCTTTCTTT
CATSLRRENTEAFF
>once|TRBD2|TRBJ2-4|TRBV30
TGTGCCTGGAGTGCTAGCGGGGGGAAAAACATTCAGTACTTC
CAWSASGGKNIQYF
>NA|NA|TRBJ2-2|TRBV9
TGTGCCAGCAGCGTCGGGATCTCTAACACCGGGGAGCTGTTTTTT
CASSVGISNTGELFF
>NA|NA|TRBJ1-1|TRBV7-2
TGTGCCAGCAGCTCTAGAACAGGGAACACTGAAGCTTTCTTT
CASSSRTGNTEAFF
>few|NA|TRBJ1-1|TRBV9
TGTGCCAGCAGCACGGGGGTGGAGTACACTGAAGCTTTCTTT
CASSTGVEYTEAFF
>NA|NA|TRBJ2-3|TRBV5-1
TGCGCCAGCAGGCTTGAGGCCCGGACAGCTGGAGATACGCAGTATTTT
CASRLEARTAGDTQYF
>NA|TRBD2|TRBJ2-3|TRBV2
TGTGCCAGCAGTGTAGCCTTAGCGGGGATAACAGATACGCAGTATTTT
CASSVALAGITDTQYF
>NA|TRBD1|TRBJ2-7|TRBV6-1
TGTGCCAGCAGTGTACAGGGGGTAACCTACGAGCAGTACTTC
CASSVQGVTYEQYF
>large|NA|TRBJ1-2|TRBV15
TGTGCCACCAGCAGCCTTTCAGGGGTTACGACTGAGGGCTACACCTTC
CATSSLSGVTTEGYTF
>few|NA|TRBJ1-1|TRBV7-6
TGTGCCAGCAGCTTAGCGGGGGGTGGAAGCGTGAACACTGAAGCTTTCTTT
CASSLAGGGSVNTEAFF
>NA|NA|TRBJ1-2|TRBV6-6
TGTGCCAGCAGTACCCTGCGGACATTCCTTAACTATGGCTACACCTTC
CASSTLRTFLNYGYTF
>NA|NA|TRBJ2-5|TRBV7-9
TGTGCCAGCAGCCCACGGGGTGGAGGTTCCCAGACCCAGTACTTC
CASSPRGGGSQTQYF
>few|NA|TRBJ1-4|TRBV4-1
TGCGCCAGCAGCCAAGAGGGTCCAACTAATAATGAAAAACTGTTTTTT
CASSQEGPTNNEKLFF
>NA|TRBD1|TRBJ1-5|TRBV5-6
TGTGCCAGCAGCTTGGCTGGACAGGGCTGGCATCAGCCCCAGCATTTT
CASSLAGQGWHQPQHF
>NA|NA|TRBJ2-7|TRBV30
TGTGCCTGGAACGGACGGGGCGAGCAGTACTTC
CAWNGRGEQYF
>NA|TRBD2|TRBJ2-1|TRBV12-5
TGTGCTAGTGGTCCCGGGGCGGGAGTCTACAATGAGCAGTTCTTC
CASGPGAGVYNEQFF
>NA|NA|TRBJ2-7|TRBV7-9
TGTGCCAGCAGCCCTCGAACCACCTACGAGCAGTACTTC
CASSPRTTYEQYF
>NA|NA|TRBJ1-1|TRBV7-3
TGTGCCAGCAGCTCCGGTAGGGGGAGCACTGAAGCTTTCTTT
CASSSGRGSTEAFF